These 12 T cell receptor beta chains were sequenced from one sample in a study of OX40 agonist ivuxolimab in advanced cancers. Only in-frame clones appear in the TCRdb table, and some are missing; sequencing was by immunoSEQ multiplex PCR. The sample lists 65,000 to 95,000 clones, about 92% occurring once. The sequenced sample was CD4+ or CD8+ T cells sorted from blood, obtained in a trial of the OX40 agonist ivuxolimab. These receptors came from an adult with an advanced solid tumor such as melanoma, head and neck, liver or kidney cancer.

V and J are TRBV15 and TRBJ2-2; 8 nucleotides align to TRBD2. V was pared by 8 bases and J by 6 bases, with 17 bases of the junction left unmatched. The germline CDR1 and CDR2 sequences are LNHNV and YYDKDF (reference sequence). This CDR3 is built from 17 residues. The CDR3 spells CATGSRLRAGVAGELFF. The CDR3 DNA reads as TGTGCCACCGGTTCGCGTCTACGAGCGGGAGTGGCCGGGGAGCTGTTTTTT.

The chain has TRBV19 and TRBJ1-3, with D maybe TRBD1 (5 bases). The germline CDR1 and CDR2 sequences are LNHDA and SQIVND (reference sequence). With 7 bases removed from V and 2 bases from J, the gap between germline ends came to 12 bases. The CDR3 is made up of 14 amino acids. In DNA, the CDR3 is TGTGCCAGTATTTATCAGGGACCTGGAAACACCATATATTTT. Translating it yields CASIYQGPGNTIYF.

The rearrangement links TRBV11-3 to TRBJ2-1; D might be TRBD2 (7 bases). Trimming took 4 bases from V and 5 from J, leaving 12 bases between them. The germline V gene encodes CDR1 SGHNT and CDR2 YENEEA. The CDR3 length is 14 residues. CDR3 coding DNA: TGTGCCAGCAGCTCGGGGCGGGGGCACAATGAGCAGTTCTTC. As protein: CASSSGRGHNEQFF.

The genes are TRBV9 and TRBJ1-1; the D gene is possibly TRBD1 (5 bases). The ends were cut back, 3 bases at V and 0 bases at J, with 12 bases in the middle. Germline CDR1 is SGDLS and CDR2 is YYNGEE. This CDR3 is 15 amino acids long. The CDR3 spells CASSAETAVNTEAFF. In DNA form, the CDR3 reads TGTGCCAGCAGCGCCGAGACAGCAGTGAACACTGAAGCTTTCTTT.

The chain has TRBV5-1 and TRBJ1-1, with 8 bases identical to TRBD1. This CDR3 contains 15 residues. The ends lost 2 bases at V and 0 bases at J; junction bases unmatched: 3. Germline V CDR1 and CDR2: SGHRS, YFSETQ. The CDR3 spells CASSLTGGVNTEAFF. CDR3 coding DNA: TGCGCCAGCAGCTTAACAGGGGGGGTGAACACTGAAGCTTTCTTT.

The chain links TRBV30 to TRBJ2-5; TRBD2 aligns across 10 bases. CDR3 size: 14 residues. Germline V CDR1 and CDR2: GTSNPN, SVGIG (reference sequence). Trimming cost V 1 base and J 6 bases; bases outside gene matches: 5. CDR3 loop: CAWSGAGGPQTQYF. In DNA form, the CDR3 reads TGTGCCTGGAGTGGAGCGGGAGGGCCGCAGACCCAGTACTTC.

The CDR3 reads CASSYPDSSYEQYF. For the CDR3, the DNA is TGTGCCAGCAGTTACCCCGACTCCTCCTACGAGCAGTACTTC. The V and J genes are TRBV6-6 and TRBJ2-7; D unclear. In germline, CDR1 is MNHNY, CDR2 SVGAGI (reference sequence). The CDR3 runs to 14 residues. Trimming left V 2 bases short and J 0 bases short, with 8 bases between.

This chain joins TRBV4-3 and TRBJ1-3, with D tentatively TRBD1 (6 bases). The germline CDR1 and CDR2 sequences are LGHNA and YSLEER. With 3 bases removed from V and 4 bases from J, the gap between germline ends came to 10 bases. The CDR3 covers 14 residues. The CDR3 DNA is TGCGCCAGCAGCCAGAGGACAGCAGGAAACACCATATATTTT. Translating it yields CASSQRTAGNTIYF.

The chain is built from TRBV10-3 and TRBJ1-4, with a possible D match to TRBD1 (6 bases). The CDR3 runs to 13 residues. Germline CDR1 ENHRY, CDR2 SYGVKD. V shed 4 bases and J shed 8 bases, with 11 bases lying between them. Written as DNA, the CDR3 is TGTGCCATCAGTGGGGACAAGGACGAAAAACTGTTTTTT. Its translation is CAISGDKDEKLFF.

V usage is TRBV7-2 and J usage is TRBJ2-3, with D perhaps matching TRBD1 or TRBD2 (5 bases each). CDR3 length: 15 residues. Trimming removed 3 bases from V and 6 bases from J, with 16 bases in between. Looked up from germline, CDR1 is SGHTA and CDR2 is FQGNSA. The CDR3 sequence: CASSLGPSLADTQYF. The CDR3 nucleotides read TGTGCCAGCAGCTTGGGACCGTCCCTTGCGGATACGCAGTATTTT.

The V call is TRBV19, the J call TRBJ1-2; D unclear. Germline lookup yields CDR1 LNHDA and CDR2 SQIVND (reference sequence). The CDR3 contains 17 residues. Trimming cost V 5 bases and J 4 bases, with 23 bases left between them. The CDR3 DNA follows: TGTGCCAGTAGTTCCCGAGAGTTAAGTAGGGAAGCCTATGGCTACACCTTC. Residues: CASSSRELSREAYGYTF.

V and J are TRBV27 and TRBJ2-7; D call uncertain. CDR1 and CDR2 (germline): MNHEY, SMNVEV (reference sequence). This CDR3 comprises 15 residues. V lost 5 bases and J 3 bases, leaving 17 bases between the germline ends. CDR3 coding DNA: TGTGCCAGCAGTGCAGATAAGGGATTCCACTACGAGCAGTACTTC. Residues: CASSADKGFHYEQYF.